The T cell receptor beta chain under discussion was sequenced for a study of blood T cell repertoires in COVID-19 (TCRdb year 2020). Looking at the study overall: Collaborator samples came from the United States, Italy and Spain and covered acute and convalescent phases of COVID-19. The material from the prospective study consisted of cDNA or gDNA derived from T cells, B-cell-depleted T cells, or PBMCs. Deeply sampled blood TCRbeta repertoires from subjects exposed to, actively infected with, or recovered from COVID-19 were included in the dataset. The repertoires were released in a freely available public database intended as a resource for research on the immune response to SARS-CoV-2. The samples were drawn from the first 160 participants of the ongoing ImmuneRACE study and from about 1,200 subjects provided by 6 global collaborators. Nearly every sample came with metadata listing a de-identified subject ID, COVID-19 status, age in years and sex. Where HLA class I and class II types were available, the types were taken from metadata supplied by the sample provider, not from assay-based typing.

Collaborating institutions collected whole blood in K2EDTA tubes following their own protocols. For TCRbeta analysis, collaborator samples were shipped as frozen whole blood, as isolated PBMCs, or as DNA extracted from either sample type. V drops 6 bases and J drops 3 bases, leaving 11 bases in between. The CDR3 starts with the cysteine, ends with the phenylalanine, and has 13 residues. Only the CDR3 DNA is retained, 39 bases long and in frame from the first base. Taken from the germline V gene (reference sequence), the CDR1 and CDR2 loops are LNHDA and SQIVND. Results the study describes overall, beyond this receptor: How much clinical and demographic metadata was included differed by source and by participant, and the metadata was provided uncurated.

For this clone: Its antigen is still unknown. No much larger clone is present one base from it, and per-base qualities are unavailable.

TCRbeta CDR3 regions were amplified from genomic DNA using the immunoSEQ Assay, a bias-controlled multiplex PCR. The published analysis was carried out like this. The number of nucleated cells in each sample was estimated by amplification of reference gene primers within the assay. To quantify the absolute abundance of each unique TCRbeta CDR3 rearrangement, sequence reads were collapsed and filtered. For each sample, productive Simpson clonality was calculated as the square root of Simpson's diversity index over productive rearrangements. TCRdb mirrors the immuneACCESS table, restricted to in-frame sequences. Some clones are absent from its copies; in checked studies, under half trace to an unresolved V gene, and the reason for the others is unknown. From that table come the V and J calls and clone size; the DNA was used to work out D and trimming. This sample is represented by about 150,000 clones; 65% to 90% of them were singletons. Clones ranked in the top ten supply roughly 7.9% of the sample.

Here the chain combines TRBV19 and TRBJ1-1; TRBD1 is possibly the D segment (6 matching bases). The TCR was taken from a woman aged 45-65 years in a cohort sampled during active or convalescent COVID-19. Sample: peripheral blood. The CDR3 sequence is CASSWTDDTEAFF. At the DNA level, the sequence is TGTGCCAGTAGCTGGACAGACGACACTGAAGCTTTCTTT.